This T cell receptor (beta chain) was captured by sequencing in a study of shared clonotypes between healthy human individuals. Note on this clone: Its antigen is as yet unknown.

Cells designated naive CD8 were CD45RO-negative and were positively selected for CCR7, with terminally differentiated effector memory CD45RA+ cells excluded. Broader study findings: Depth of sequencing was expected to influence donor clonotype sharing.

The ends were cut back, 1 base at V and 5 bases at J, with 14 bases in the middle. Germline V gene sequence: CDR1 SQVTM, CDR2 ANQGSEA. CDR3 length equals 14 residues. Using immunoSEQ multiplex PCR, the repertoire was profiled, and TCRdb retains in-frame clones only, with some absent. This table has under 1 million clones, roughly 92% appearing once. The material sequenced was naive CD8+ T cells sorted from blood. This sequence originates from a man aged 25-45 years in good health. The chain is built from TRBV29-1 and TRBJ2-5; TRBD1 is a possible D gene (6 bases). This chain's CDR3 is CSVEGKQGGETQYF. The CDR3, as DNA: TGCAGCGTTGAAGGAAAACAGGGCGGGGAGACCCAGTACTTC.